The entry below gives a single TCR beta chain sequence along with its context. What it binds is unknown. The data were obtained in a study of blood T cells in healthy people across ages. General study findings and limits: Nothing was known about donor CMV status, and this possibly confounded expanded clonotype changes. It was the long-lived donors that had more naive CD4+ cells and higher diversity than aged donors.

Germline CDR1 reads DFQATT; CDR2 reads SNEGSKA (reference sequence). The V end lost 6 bases, the J end lost 3 bases, and 17 bases lay between the germline ends. The CDR3 runs 14 residues. The use of a sample-barcoded 5' primer and a J-beta primer mix characterized a second PCR of about 6 to 11 cycles. Each cDNA molecule received a tag from a template-switch adaptor that had 12 random nucleotides. TCRdb redid the calling of the 5' RACE reads with MiXCR, one entry per CDR3 protein. The sample consists of roughly 1,800,000 distinct CDR3 sequences, roughly 52% of them appearing once. V and J are TRBV20-1 and TRBJ1-2; D uncertain. The TCR comes from a woman aged 40 to 50 in good health. The sample was blood. CDR3 amino acids: CSAPRGREDYGYTF. CDR3 nucleotide sequence: TGCAGTGCCCCCCGAGGGCGGGAAGACTATGGCTACACCTTC.